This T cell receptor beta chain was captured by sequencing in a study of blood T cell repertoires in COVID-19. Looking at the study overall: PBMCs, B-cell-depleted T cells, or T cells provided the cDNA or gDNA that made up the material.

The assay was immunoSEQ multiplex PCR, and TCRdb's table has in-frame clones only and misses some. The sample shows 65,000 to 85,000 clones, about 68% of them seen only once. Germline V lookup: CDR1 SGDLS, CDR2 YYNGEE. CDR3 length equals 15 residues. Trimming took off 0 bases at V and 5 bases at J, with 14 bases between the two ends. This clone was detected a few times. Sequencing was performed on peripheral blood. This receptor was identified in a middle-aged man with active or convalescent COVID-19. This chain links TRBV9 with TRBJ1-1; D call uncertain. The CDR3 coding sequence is TGTGCCAGCAGCGTAGAGGTCGACATTTGGACTGAAGCTTTCTTT. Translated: CASSVEVDIWTEAFF.